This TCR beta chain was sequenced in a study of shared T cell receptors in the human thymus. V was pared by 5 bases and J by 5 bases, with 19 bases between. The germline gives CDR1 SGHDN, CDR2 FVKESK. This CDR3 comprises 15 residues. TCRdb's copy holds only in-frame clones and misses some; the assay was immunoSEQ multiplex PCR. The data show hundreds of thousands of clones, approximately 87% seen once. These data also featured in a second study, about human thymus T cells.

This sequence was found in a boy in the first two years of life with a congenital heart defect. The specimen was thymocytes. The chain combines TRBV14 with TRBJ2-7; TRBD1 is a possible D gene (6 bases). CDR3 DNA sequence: TGTGCCAGCAGCAAGGGACACATAGGTGTCCACGAGCAGTACTTC. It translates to CASSKGHIGVHEQYF.